This TCR beta chain was sequenced for a study of OX40 agonist ivuxolimab in advanced cancers. Study at large: A history of anti-PD-1, anti-PD-L1 or anti-CTLA-4 therapy was acceptable, and approximately 41% had some. Study results and limitations: Clonal expansion in partial responders at 0.1-3.0 mg/kg ranked among the lowest.

Regarding this clone: Its antigen remains unknown.

Profiled with immunoSEQ multiplex PCR; TCRdb holds only in-frame clones, not every one. Here the sample spans approximately 25,000 clones, about 88% being singletons. This CDR3 has 17 amino acids. Germline CDR1 and CDR2: GTSNPN and SVGIG (reference sequence). V shed 1 base and J shed 4 bases, with 22 bases lying between them. Systemic immunosuppression or autoimmune disease history was grounds to exclude patients. The chain recombines TRBV30 with TRBJ2-5; tentative D call: TRBD1 (6 bases). The origin of this receptor is an adult with an advanced solid tumor such as melanoma, head and neck, liver or kidney cancer. The sample in question was CD4+ or CD8+ T cells sorted from blood, obtained in a trial of the OX40 agonist ivuxolimab. CDR3 region: CAWSEGLVTGPGETQYF. The CDR3 region has the DNA TGTGCCTGGAGTGAAGGTTTGGTGACAGGTCCAGGAGAGACCCAGTACTTC.